The 8 T cell receptor beta chains below were found in one sample sequenced in a study of blood T cells in healthy people across ages. Then a second PCR, running roughly 7 to 12 cycles, was carried out with a sample-barcoded 5' primer and a J-beta primer mix. TCRdb fed the 5' RACE reads into MiXCR, producing one record per CDR3 protein. The profile covers about 970,000 distinct CDR3 sequences, with about 51% appearing a single time and about a fifth taken by the ten largest. The sequencing input was blood. The source is a woman aged 55-75 years in good health.

The chain carries TRBV5-1 and TRBJ2-2, with D perhaps matching TRBD2 (6 bases). Germline-derived CDR1 and CDR2 are SGHRS and YFSETQ. V dropped 0 bases and J dropped 7 bases, with 10 bases sitting between them. The CDR3 is made up of 14 amino acids. The CDR3 DNA sequence: TGCGCCAGCAGCTTGGGGACTATGAGCGGGGAGCTGTTTTTT. This codes for CASSLGTMSGELFF.

The J gene is TRBJ2-5, the V gene TRBV7-2; possible D gene TRBD2, 6 bases. The end of the DNA is better explained by TRBJ2-1, so the J call may be wrong. CDR1 is SGHTA and CDR2 is FQGNSA in the germline V gene. CDR3 length: 15 residues. The CDR3 spells CASSLDPGRQETQFF. DNA of the CDR3: TGTGCCAGCAGCTTAGACCCGGGGAGGCAAGAGACCCAGTTCTTC.

CDR3 region: CSVEGGRNYGYTF. The CDR3 DNA sequence: TGCAGCGTTGAGGGGGGACGGAACTATGGCTACACCTTC. The rearrangement uses TRBV29-1 and TRBJ1-2, with a weak D call TRBD1 (5 bases). Deletions cut 3 bases from V and 2 bases from J, with 10 bases between. Germline V gene sequence: CDR1 SQVTM, CDR2 ANQGSEA. The CDR3 has 13 residues.

This clonotype occurred a few times. The chain carries TRBV15 and TRBJ1-2; D uncertain. CDR1 and CDR2 from the germline V gene are LNHNV and YYDKDF (reference sequence). V was pared by 1 base and J by 3 bases, with 12 bases between. The CDR3 is 15 residues long. CDR3 nucleotide sequence: TGTGCCACCAGCAGAGTTGCTAGGGTTGACTATGGCTACACCTTC. Translating gives CATSRVARVDYGYTF.

The chain uses TRBV7-9 and TRBJ1-1, with no clear D. Germline V gene lookup returns CDR1 SEHNR and CDR2 FQNEAQ (reference sequence). This CDR3 comprises 14 residues. Trimming stripped 4 bases from V and 9 bases from J, with 18 bases between. DNA for the CDR3: TGTGCCAGCAGCTACGCTGTGGACTCCAGGAAAGCTTTCTTT. As protein: CASSYAVDSRKAFF.

This clonotype was seen many times. The chain employs TRBV4-2 and TRBJ2-4, with D hard to call. The CDR3 length is 16 residues. Trimming removed 0 bases at V and 0 bases at J, with 9 bases between. The V gene's germline CDR1 is LGHNA and CDR2 YNFKEQ. CDR3: CASSQDTRLAKNIQYF. As DNA, the CDR3 is TGTGCCAGCAGCCAAGATACCCGATTAGCCAAAAACATTCAGTACTTC.

This clonotype has a handful of counts. The chain combines TRBV6-5 with TRBJ2-3, with 8 bases lining up with TRBD1. The CDR3 is 14 residues long. In germline, CDR1 is MNHEY, CDR2 SVGAGI. V dropped 7 bases and J dropped 3; count of bases not matched to a gene: 6. Written as DNA, the CDR3 is TGTGCCAGCACCCGGACAGGGAGGACAGATACGCAGTATTTT. This codes for CASTRTGRTDTQYF.

As for this clonotype: A read error may produce the germline difference seen at one junction end. This chain joins TRBV12-3 or TRBV12-4 and TRBJ2-6; D may be TRBD1 (5 bases). The CDR3 has 13 residues. In nucleotides, the CDR3 is TGTGCCAATGCCGAGTCTGGGGCCAACGTCCCGACTTTC. Amino acids: CANAESGANVPTF.